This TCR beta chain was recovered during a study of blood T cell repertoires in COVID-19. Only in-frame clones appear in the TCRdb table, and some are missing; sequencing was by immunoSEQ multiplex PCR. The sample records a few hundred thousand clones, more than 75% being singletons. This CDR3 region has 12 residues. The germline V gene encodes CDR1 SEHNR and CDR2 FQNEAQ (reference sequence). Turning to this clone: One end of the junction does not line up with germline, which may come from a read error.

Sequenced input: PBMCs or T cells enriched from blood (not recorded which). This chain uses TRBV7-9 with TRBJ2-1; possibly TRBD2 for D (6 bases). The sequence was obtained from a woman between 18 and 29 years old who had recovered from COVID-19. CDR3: CASSFGGRRAVF. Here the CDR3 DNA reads TGTGCCAGCAGCTTCGGGGGTCGTAGGGCGGTCTTC.